The T cell receptor beta chain described here comes from a study of blood T cell repertoires in COVID-19. In the authors' methods: Using reference gene primer amplification, nucleated cell counts were estimated. Profiling relied on immunoSEQ multiplex PCR, and the TCRdb table lists in-frame clones only, not all of them. The DNA gave D and trimming, while V, J and clone size come from that table. The sample consists of just under 90,000 clones, around 72% of them appearing once. This receptor was taken from an elderly woman with acute or convalescent COVID-19. The sequencing input was peripheral blood.

This CDR3 reads CASSGEKGETQYF. The CDR3 nucleotides are TGTGCCAGCAGTGGAGAAAAGGGGGAGACCCAGTACTTC. The chain couples TRBV2 to TRBJ2-5; maybe TRBD1 (5 bases). The CDR3 consists of 13 residues. CDR1 and CDR2 (germline): SNHLY, FYNNEI. Trimming cost V 4 bases and J 5 bases, with 11 bases left between them.